The 32 T cell receptor beta chains below were found in one sample sequenced in a study of neoadjuvant anti-PD-1 for oral cavity cancer. Sequencing was performed with immunoSEQ multiplex PCR; in TCRdb, only in-frame clones are kept and a portion is missing. The table has approximately 14,000 clones, 70% to 75% seen once. The sequenced sample was PBMCs, obtained before nivolumab (anti-PD-1) treatment. The source of these receptors is a person between 40 and 85 years old with oral cavity squamous cell carcinoma.

The V gene is TRBV2, the J gene TRBJ1-2, with D unresolved. The germline V gene has CDR1 SNHLY and CDR2 FYNNEI. V was cut by 8 bases and J by 2 bases, with 18 bases left in between. The CDR3 spans 15 residues. The CDR3 loop is CASLGEFVENYGYTF. The DNA for the CDR3 is TGTGCCAGCCTAGGTGAGTTCGTGGAGAACTATGGCTACACCTTC.

This chain joins TRBV5-3 and TRBJ1-5; D is unclear. TRBV5-3 is marked as an open reading frame, function uncertain. CDR3 length: 13 amino acids. Trimming stripped 0 bases from V and 1 base from J, with 2 bases between. The CDR3 nucleotides are TGTGCCAGAAGCTTGGGCAGCAATCAGCCCCAGCATTTT. The encoded protein is CARSLGSNQPQHF.

The sample holds one count of this clone. The chain carries TRBV5-1 and TRBJ1-1, with D unresolved. V lost 4 bases and J lost 1, with 14 bases in between. From germline, CDR1 is SGHRS and CDR2 YFSETQ. The CDR3 loop spans 15 amino acids. CDR3 sequence (DNA): TGCGCCAGCAGCGCCCCCTATAGATCGAACACTGAAGCTTTCTTT. Its protein is CASSAPYRSNTEAFF.

This clone was observed a handful of times. This chain links TRBV7-9 with TRBJ1-6; unclear D gene. Germline lookup yields CDR1 SEHNR and CDR2 FQNEAQ (reference sequence). V lost 5 bases, J lost 0 bases, and 8 bases lay in between. CDR3 length: 15 amino acids. The DNA of the CDR3 is TGTGCCAGCAGCCCGCAAAGCTCCTATAATTCACCCCTCCACTTT. It codes for CASSPQSSYNSPLHF.

The V and J genes are TRBV6-1 and TRBJ1-4, with D hard to call. The ends were cut back, 5 bases at V and 4 bases at J, with 5 bases in the middle. Germline V gene data show CDR1 as MNHNS and CDR2 as SASEGT. The CDR3 length is 12 residues. Here the CDR3 DNA reads TGTGCCAGCAGTCAGATTAATGAAAAACTGTTTTTT. The encoded protein is CASSQINEKLFF.

The genes are TRBV18 and TRBJ2-1; 9 bases line up with TRBD1. The CDR3 is made up of 12 amino acids. Per the germline V gene, CDR1 is KGHSH and CDR2 is LQKENI. J was trimmed by 7 bases and V by 10 bases; bases with no gene match: 5. CDR3 sequence reads: CATGQGRNEQFF. The DNA for the CDR3 is TGTGCCACCGGACAGGGGAGAAATGAGCAGTTCTTC.

This clone is a singleton in its sample. The chain recombines TRBV7-6 with TRBJ1-1; 10 bases are a match to TRBD1. Germline CDR1 and CDR2: SGHVS and FNYEAQ. The CDR3 runs 17 residues. Losses at the gene ends were 5 bases for V and 0 bases for J; bases not matched to a gene: 9. CDR3 sequence reads: CASSQGQGVTMNTEAFF. The CDR3 coding sequence is TGTGCCAGCAGCCAAGGACAGGGGGTTACGATGAACACTGAAGCTTTCTTT.

The chain has TRBV7-9 and TRBJ1-1; D remains unclear. The CDR3 loop spans 14 amino acids. CDR1 is SEHNR, CDR2 FQNEAQ, per germline (reference sequence). V was trimmed by 7 bases and J by 5 bases, leaving 17 bases between them. This CDR3 reads CASNPQSGGTEAFF. The DNA of the CDR3 is TGTGCCAGCAACCCACAATCGGGAGGGACTGAAGCTTTCTTT.

The rearrangement joins TRBV14 to TRBJ2-1, with D unresolved. Deletions cut 5 bases from V and 7 bases from J, with 15 bases between. Per germline, CDR1 SGHDN and CDR2 FVKESK. CDR3 length: 14 residues. This chain's CDR3 is CASSTIGRGNEQFF. CDR3 nucleotide sequence: TGTGCCAGCAGCACGATCGGTCGCGGTAATGAGCAGTTCTTC.

V gene TRBV7-9 combines with J gene TRBJ2-7; D uncertain. This CDR3 is built from 13 residues. Germline loops: CDR1 SEHNR, CDR2 FQNEAQ (reference sequence). With 3 bases removed from V and 8 bases from J, the gap between germline ends came to 14 bases. CDR3 DNA sequence: TGTGCCAGCAGCTTGCCGCTGAAATTCCAGCAGTACTTC. Its protein is CASSLPLKFQQYF.

The chain carries TRBV5-1 and TRBJ2-3; D is uncertain. The germline V and J ends were trimmed by 5 bases and 0 bases, with 13 bases remaining between them. The CDR3 runs 15 residues. Germline CDR1 and CDR2: SGHRS and YFSETQ. CDR3 bases: TGCGCCAGCAGGGACCGTATGGCTAGCACAGATACGCAGTATTTT. Protein sequence: CASRDRMASTDTQYF.

This rearrangement joins TRBV5-1 to TRBJ2-1; D unclear. CDR1 SGHRS and CDR2 YFSETQ come from the germline V gene. Deletions cut 4 bases from V and 4 bases from J, with 12 bases between. The CDR3 sequence is 14 residues long. The CDR3: CASSRSERYNEQFF. CDR3 sequence (DNA): TGCGCCAGCAGCAGATCGGAACGGTACAATGAGCAGTTCTTC.

The chain has TRBV6-1 and TRBJ1-1, with D maybe TRBD1 (5 bases). The CDR3 has 17 amino acids. V lost 3 bases and J 0 bases, leaving 17 bases between the germline ends. The germline CDR1 and CDR2 sequences are MNHNS and SASEGT. For the CDR3, the DNA is TGTGCCAGCAGTGAGGCCCTGGCGGGACCGCTGAACACTGAAGCTTTCTTT. This encodes CASSEALAGPLNTEAFF.

The gene calls are TRBV7-3 and TRBJ2-1, with 11 bases identical to TRBD1. Trimming cost V 5 bases and J 8 bases; bases outside gene matches: 8. CDR3 length: 15 residues. The V gene's germline CDR1 is SGHTA and CDR2 FQGTGA. The DNA for the CDR3 is TGTGCCAGCAGCACTACGGGACAGGGGGGCGATGAGCAGTTCTTC. Protein product: CASSTTGQGGDEQFF. The full variable domain, rest sourced from reference TRBV7-3 and TRBJ2-1, is GAGVSQTPSNKVTEKGKYVELRCDPISGHTALYWYRQSLGQGPEFLIYFQGTGAADDSGLPNDRFFAVRPEGSVSTLKIQRTERGDSAVYLCASSTTGQGGDEQFFGPGTRLTVL.

This rearrangement joins TRBV2 to TRBJ2-7, with TRBD1 matching 9 bases. V dropped 3 bases and J dropped 2; count of bases not matched to a gene: 5. Germline-derived CDR1 and CDR2 are SNHLY and FYNNEI. The CDR3 is 15 residues long. The CDR3 DNA reads as TGTGCCAGCAGTGAGGTGGACAGGGGTGCCTACGAGCAGTACTTC. It is translated as CASSEVDRGAYEQYF.

V gene TRBV9 combines with J gene TRBJ1-3, with D perhaps matching TRBD1 (6 bases). The germline V gene encodes CDR1 SGDLS and CDR2 YYNGEE. V was cut by 3 bases and J by 4 bases, with 17 bases left in between. The CDR3 consists of 16 residues. CDR3 DNA: TGTGCCAGCAGCGCACGAGGGGGTTCTGCCGGAAACACCATATATTTT. Protein product: CASSARGGSAGNTIYF.

This rearrangement joins TRBV29-1 to TRBJ1-5; D gene uncertain. In germline, CDR1 is SQVTM, CDR2 ANQGSEA. V dropped 5 bases and J dropped 3 bases, with 11 bases sitting between them. The CDR3 totals 13 residues. In nucleotides, the CDR3 is TGCAGCGTTCTACCAGGCCTCAATCAGCCCCAGCATTTT. Amino acid sequence: CSVLPGLNQPQHF. The complete variable domain, with remaining parts taken from reference TRBV29-1 and TRBJ1-5, reads SAVISQKPSRDICQRGTSLTIQCQVDSQVTMMFWYRQQPGQSLTLIATANQGSEATYESGFVIDKFPISRPNLTFSTLTVSNMSPEDSSIYLCSVLPGLNQPQHFGDGTRLSIL.

This clone was detected only a few times. V gene TRBV5-4 combines with J gene TRBJ2-3; D is undetermined. With 1 base removed from V and 2 bases from J, the gap between germline ends came to 2 bases. This CDR3 is built from 12 residues. The germline CDR1 and CDR2 sequences are SGHNT and YYREEE (reference sequence). In nucleotides, the CDR3 is TGTGCCAGCAGCTTGTACACAGATACGCAGTATTTT. It specifies CASSLYTDTQYF. Drawing the rest from reference TRBV5-4 and TRBJ2-3, the complete variable domain is ETGVTQSPTHLIKTRGQQVTLRCSSQSGHNTVSWYQQALGQGPQFIFQYYREEENGRGNFPPRFSGLQFPNYSSELNVNALELDDSALYLCASSLYTDTQYFGPGTRLTVL.

There are a few counts of this clone. This chain uses TRBV30 with TRBJ1-2; no reliable D call. Per the germline V gene, CDR1 is GTSNPN and CDR2 is SVGIG (reference sequence). V lost 3 bases and J 2 bases, leaving 10 bases between the germline ends. The CDR3 has 13 residues. CDR3 bases: TGTGCCTGGAGGGACCGTCGGAACTATGGCTACACCTTC. Its protein is CAWRDRRNYGYTF.

This clone was found a few times. The chain links TRBV5-4 to TRBJ1-6; 7 nucleotides line up with TRBD1. The J segment lost 7 bases and the V segment lost 4 bases, leaving 2 bases of the junction unmatched. The CDR3 length is 13 residues. Germline loops: CDR1 SGHNT, CDR2 YYREEE (reference sequence). CDR3 in amino acids: CASSKQGNSPLHF. CDR3 sequence (DNA): TGTGCCAGCAGCAAACAGGGGAATTCACCCCTCCACTTT. Full variable domain (rest looked up from reference TRBV5-4 and TRBJ1-6): ETGVTQSPTHLIKTRGQQVTLRCSSQSGHNTVSWYQQALGQGPQFIFQYYREEENGRGNFPPRFSGLQFPNYSSELNVNALELDDSALYLCASSKQGNSPLHFGNGTRLTVT.

The V and J genes are TRBV27 and TRBJ2-5, with 8 bases lining up with TRBD1. The CDR3 contains 15 residues. V dropped 5 bases and J dropped 2; count of bases not matched to a gene: 7. Germline assignment: CDR1 MNHEY and CDR2 SMNVEV (reference sequence). CDR3 in DNA: TGTGCCAGCAGTAAGCGAACAGGGGGTCAAGAGACCCAGTACTTC. Its protein is CASSKRTGGQETQYF.

The chain is built from TRBV27 and TRBJ1-1; D uncertain. Germline V gives CDR1 MNHEY, CDR2 SMNVEV (reference sequence). The CDR3 runs to 12 residues. Between the trimmed V and J ends, which lost 5 bases and 4 bases, there was a span of 8 bases. In DNA, the CDR3 is TGTGCCAGCAGTACTGTGGGCACTGAAGCTTTCTTT. Translating it yields CASSTVGTEAFF.

The chain combines TRBV16 with TRBJ1-2; tentatively, D is TRBD1 (5 bases). Between the trimmed V and J ends, which lost 4 bases and 1 base, there was a span of 16 bases. The CDR3 contains 16 residues. Germline V gene data show CDR1 as KGHSY and CDR2 as FQNENV. The DNA of the CDR3 is TGTGCCAGCAGCCGCCCCGGGGCTGAACTTAACTATGGCTACACCTTC. It is translated as CASSRPGAELNYGYTF.

The chain recombines TRBV5-1 with TRBJ2-3, with TRBD1 matching over 9 bases. With 4 bases clipped from V and 7 bases from J, the junction kept 13 bases outside the gene matches. The CDR3 loop spans 16 amino acids. Germline CDR1 is SGHRS and CDR2 is YFSETQ. The CDR3 protein is CASSVDGQGIGNTQYF. The CDR3 nucleotides read TGCGCCAGCAGCGTAGACGGACAGGGGATTGGGAATACGCAGTATTTT.

The chain is built from TRBV7-9 and TRBJ2-5; D unclear. This CDR3 has 14 amino acids. The V gene's germline CDR1 is SEHNR and CDR2 FQNEAQ (reference sequence). The ends were cut back, 5 bases at V and 0 bases at J, with 10 bases in the middle. CDR3: CASSRARDQETQYF. The CDR3 DNA follows: TGTGCCAGCAGCCGGGCCCGGGACCAAGAGACCCAGTACTTC.

The chain uses TRBV21-1 and TRBJ2-7; the DNA was not compared with TRBD1, the D call given in the table. TRBV21-1 is given as a pseudogene. The CDR3 loop spans 15 amino acids. In DNA form, the CDR3 reads TGTGCCAGCAGCAAAAGTGATAGCAGGGGCTACGAGCAGTACTTC. It codes for CASSKSDSRGYEQYF.

This chain joins TRBV2 and TRBJ2-1; D is possibly TRBD1 (6 bases). With 6 bases removed from V and 14 bases from J, the gap between germline ends came to 17 bases. Germline V gene lookup returns CDR1 SNHLY and CDR2 FYNNEI. The CDR3 is 12 amino acids. CDR3 region: CASRPTGNAEFF. CDR3 sequence (DNA): TGTGCCAGCAGACCAACAGGGAACGCCGAGTTCTTC.

CDR3 nucleotides: TGTGCCAGCAGTTACTCGATTAGTGGGACTGAAGCTTTCTTT. This translates into CASSYSISGTEAFF. This chain joins TRBV6-5 and TRBJ1-1; D gene ambiguous. CDR1 and CDR2 from the germline V gene are MNHEY and SVGAGI. V lost 0 bases, J lost 5 bases, and 10 bases lay in between. This CDR3 has 14 amino acids.

This clone was seen only a few times. The chain couples TRBV27 to TRBJ2-7; D ambiguous. The CDR3 spans 13 residues. V dropped 4 bases and J dropped 6 bases, with 13 bases sitting between them. Looked up from germline, CDR1 is MNHEY and CDR2 is SMNVEV (reference sequence). The CDR3 loop is CASSSRGLGEQYF. The DNA for the CDR3 is TGTGCCAGCAGTTCCCGTGGCCTAGGCGAGCAGTACTTC.

The gene calls are TRBV4-1 and TRBJ2-5, with D perhaps matching TRBD1 (5 bases). CDR1 and CDR2 (germline): MGHRA, YSYEKL. The CDR3 totals 13 residues. V was clipped by 5 bases and J by 3 bases, with 10 bases between them. CDR3 loop: CASSRGQEETQYF. The CDR3 nucleotides are TGCGCCAGCAGCAGGGGTCAGGAAGAGACCCAGTACTTC.

The rearrangement links TRBV7-3 to TRBJ2-3; either TRBD1 or TRBD2 may fit D (5 bases each). V lost 4 bases and J 8 bases, leaving 28 bases between the germline ends. CDR3 length: 18 amino acids. The germline gives CDR1 SGHTA, CDR2 FQGTGA. CDR3 protein: CASSSFTFSPPGHGTQYF. The CDR3 region has the DNA TGTGCCAGCAGCTCTTTTACCTTTAGCCCCCCGGGGCATGGTACGCAGTATTTT.

The rearrangement joins TRBV5-1 to TRBJ1-6, with D possibly being TRBD1 (6 bases). V was shortened by 3 bases and J by 8 bases, with 12 bases between the two germline ends. CDR3 size: 14 residues. Germline CDR1 SGHRS, CDR2 YFSETQ. This CDR3 is CASSYRVGDSPLHF. In DNA form, the CDR3 reads TGCGCCAGCAGCTACAGGGTTGGTGATTCACCCCTCCACTTT.